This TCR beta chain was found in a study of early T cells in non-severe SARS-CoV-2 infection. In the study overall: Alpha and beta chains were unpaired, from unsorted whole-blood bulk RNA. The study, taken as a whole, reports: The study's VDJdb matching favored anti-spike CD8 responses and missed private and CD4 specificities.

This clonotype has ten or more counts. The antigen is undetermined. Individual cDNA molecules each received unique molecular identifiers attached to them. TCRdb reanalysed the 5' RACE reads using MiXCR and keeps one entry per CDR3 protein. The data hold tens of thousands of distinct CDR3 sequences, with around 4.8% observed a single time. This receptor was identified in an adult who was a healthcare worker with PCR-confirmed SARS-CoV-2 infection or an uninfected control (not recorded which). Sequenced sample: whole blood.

The CDR3 DNA reads as TGTGCCAGCTCACCACCGGGTAGGGGCAGGATGTTGGGCGAGCAGTACTTC. This codes for CASSPPGRGRMLGEQYF. The chain is built from TRBV18 and TRBJ2-7; TRBD1 is a possible D gene (5 bases). V was shortened by 0 bases and J by 6 bases, with 21 bases between the two germline ends. Germline CDR1 KGHSH, CDR2 LQKENI. This CDR3 has 17 residues.